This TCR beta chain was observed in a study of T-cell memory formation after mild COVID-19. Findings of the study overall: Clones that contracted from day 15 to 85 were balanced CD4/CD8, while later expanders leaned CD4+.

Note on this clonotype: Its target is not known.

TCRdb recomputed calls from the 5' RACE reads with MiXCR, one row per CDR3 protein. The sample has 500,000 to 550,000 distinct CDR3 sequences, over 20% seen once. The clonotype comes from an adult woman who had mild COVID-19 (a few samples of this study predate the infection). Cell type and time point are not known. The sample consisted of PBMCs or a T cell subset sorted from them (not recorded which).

CDR3 DNA: TGTGCCAGCGGGAACCGGACAGGTCTTCATTACTACGAGCAGTACTTC. Translation gives CASGNRTGLHYYEQYF. V usage is TRBV7-9 and J usage is TRBJ2-7; 7 bases are shared with TRBD1. Germline V gene sequence: CDR1 SEHNR, CDR2 FQNEAQ (reference sequence). After removal of 8 bases from V and 3 bases from J, the junction contained 16 bases not matched to a gene. The CDR3 extends over 16 amino acids.